The 14 T cell receptor beta chains reported below all come from one sample, sequenced in a study of post-analysis software for immune sequencing data. Study results and caveats: The study found TRBV5-6, TRBV5-1 and TRBV20-1 among four to six TRBV segments more frequent in patients than controls.

Unique molecular identifiers featured in each of the TCR beta cDNA libraries. TCRdb reanalysed the PCR reads using MiXCR and keeps one entry per CDR3 protein. The profile shows about 770,000 distinct CDR3 sequences, about half of them singletons. Their specific antigens are unknown. The material sequenced was blood. All receptors come from a girl under 18 with multiple sclerosis.

A few counts support this clonotype. The V call is TRBV9, the J call TRBJ1-2; D is uncertain. The CDR3 has 11 residues. The germline V gene has CDR1 SGDLS and CDR2 YYNGEE. Deletions cut 7 bases from V and 8 bases from J, with 12 bases between. CDR3 sequence: CASGSSSGYTF. CDR3 DNA sequence: TGTGCCAGCGGTTCCTCCTCGGGCTACACCTTC. The whole variable domain, remainder taken from reference TRBV9 and TRBJ1-2, is DSGVTQTPKHLITATGQRVTLRCSPRSGDLSVYWYQQSLDQGLQFLIQYYNGEERAKGNILERFSAQQFPDLHSELNLSSLELGDSALYFCASGSSSGYTFGSGTRLTVV.

The J gene is TRBJ2-4, the V gene TRBV5-1, with a possible D match to TRBD2 (6 bases). This CDR3 contains 15 residues. Germline CDR1 SGHRS, CDR2 YFSETQ. Here the CDR3 DNA reads TGCGCTACGGAGGGCGGAAGGTTTGGCAAAAACATTCAGTACTTC. It codes for CATEGGRFGKNIQYF.

A single count supports this clonotype. The chain employs TRBV5-1 and TRBJ2-5; maybe TRBD1 (5 bases). Trimming took off 1 base at V and 2 bases at J, with 15 bases between the two ends. Per the germline V gene, CDR1 is SGHRS and CDR2 is YFSETQ. The CDR3 runs 16 residues. Here the CDR3 reads CASSLSAGRGQETQYF. The CDR3 DNA is TGCGCCAGCAGCTTGAGCGCAGGAAGGGGTCAAGAGACCCAGTACTTC. Drawing the rest from reference TRBV5-1 and TRBJ2-5, the complete variable domain is KAGVTQTPRYLIKTRGQQVTLSCSPISGHRSVSWYQQTPGQGLQFLFEYFSETQRNKGNFPGRFSGRQFSNSRSEMNVSTLELGDSALYLCASSLSAGRGQETQYFGPGTRLLVL.

Only a few counts were recorded for this clonotype. The chain links TRBV15 to TRBJ2-3, with 11 bases that match TRBD2. Germline V gene lookup returns CDR1 LNHNV and CDR2 YYDKDF (reference sequence). The CDR3 is 15 residues long. Germline trimming cut 7 bases from V and 4 bases from J; bases unmatched to any gene: 7. Here the CDR3 reads CATKTSGIFPDTQYF. CDR3 sequence (DNA): TGTGCCACCAAGACTAGCGGGATTTTTCCAGATACGCAGTATTTT.

The rearrangement links TRBV28 to TRBJ2-3; 7 nucleotides line up with TRBD2. Germline loops: CDR1 MDHEN, CDR2 SYDVKM. CDR3 size: 15 residues. V was pared by 11 bases and J by 2 bases, with 13 bases of the junction left unmatched. CDR3 DNA: TGTGCCGTACGGGGGGTGAACGAAGACACAGATACGCAGTATTTT. Its translation: CAVRGVNEDTDTQYF.

This clonotype has more than one count but fewer than ten. CDR3 sequence reads: CSVEGMGAEQYF. The CDR3 coding sequence is TGCAGCGTTGAAGGGATGGGGGCTGAGCAGTACTTC. The J gene is TRBJ2-4, the V gene TRBV29-1, with TRBD1 as a possible D gene (6 bases). This CDR3 region has 12 residues. CDR1 SQVTM and CDR2 ANQGSEA come from the germline V gene. With 1 base removed from V and 13 bases from J, the gap between germline ends came to 14 bases.

The genes are TRBV20-1 and TRBJ2-3; 14 positions match TRBD2. The CDR3 has 19 amino acids. The trim removed 3 bases at V and 4 bases at J, leaving 15 bases unmatched. Germline-derived CDR1 and CDR2 are DFQATT and SNEGSKA (reference sequence). CDR3 in amino acids: CSASLGLAGGLDSPDTQYF. The DNA for the CDR3 is TGCAGTGCTAGCCTAGGACTAGCGGGAGGTTTAGATAGTCCAGATACGCAGTATTTT.

This clonotype was counted many times. This sequence joins TRBV20-1 and TRBJ2-7; TRBD1 aligns across 7 bases. The trim removed 2 bases at V and 2 bases at J, leaving 12 bases unmatched. Looked up from germline, CDR1 is DFQATT and CDR2 is SNEGSKA (reference sequence). This CDR3 comprises 16 residues. The DNA for the CDR3 is TGCAGTGCTAGACACCAAGGCACAGGGGCCACCTACGAGCAGTACTTC. It is translated as CSARHQGTGATYEQYF.

This clonotype was detected only a few times. The chain links TRBV7-2 to TRBJ2-4; D may be TRBD1 (7 bases). Trimming took off 5 bases at V and 0 bases at J, with 14 bases between the two ends. Germline V gene data show CDR1 as SGHTA and CDR2 as FQGNSA. The CDR3 runs to 16 residues. CDR3 loop: CASSRDRDLAKNIQYF. In nucleotides, the CDR3 is TGTGCCAGCAGCAGAGACAGGGACTTAGCCAAAAACATTCAGTACTTC.

The rearrangement joins TRBV7-2 to TRBJ2-7, with D possibly being TRBD1 (6 bases). Trimming pared 5 bases from V and 3 bases from J, leaving 14 bases between. Germline V gene lookup returns CDR1 SGHTA and CDR2 FQGNSA. The CDR3 runs to 14 residues. CDR3 DNA sequence: TGTGCCAGCAGCCAAGGGTCAGGGGTCTACGAGCAGTACTTC. Translating it yields CASSQGSGVYEQYF.

This chain uses TRBV12-3 or TRBV12-4 with TRBJ1-4, with no clear D. V dropped 5 bases and J dropped 3 bases, with 13 bases sitting between them. CDR3 length equals 15 residues. This chain's CDR3 is CASSRTHRANEKLFF. CDR3 DNA: TGTGCCAGCAGTCGGACGCATCGGGCTAATGAAAAACTGTTTTTT.

The J gene is TRBJ2-1, the V gene TRBV7-8; 11 positions match TRBD2. The CDR3 runs 17 residues. Looked up from germline, CDR1 is SGHVS and CDR2 is FQNEAQ. Trimming removed 5 bases from V and 8 bases from J; junction bases left unmatched: 14. The CDR3 nucleotides are TGTGCCAGCAGCCCAACTCGAACTAGCGGGAGTTTCGATGAGCAGTTCTTC. It is translated as CASSPTRTSGSFDEQFF.

The chain carries TRBV7-6 and TRBJ2-3; maybe TRBD1 (6 bases). V lost 0 bases to trimming and J lost 2 bases, with 15 bases between them. The CDR3 consists of 17 residues. Germline V gives CDR1 SGHVS, CDR2 FNYEAQ. The CDR3 sequence: CASSLAGGGSPTDTQYF. CDR3 nucleotide sequence: TGTGCCAGCAGCTTAGCGGGTGGGGGCTCACCCACAGATACGCAGTATTTT.

J is TRBJ2-1 and V is TRBV7-9; TRBD2 agrees at 7 bases. The CDR3 totals 14 residues. Germline lookup yields CDR1 SEHNR and CDR2 FQNEAQ (reference sequence). Trimming cost V 5 bases and J 6 bases; bases outside gene matches: 7. The CDR3 protein is CASSQPGLPNEQFF. CDR3 nucleotides: TGTGCCAGCAGCCAACCGGGACTACCCAATGAGCAGTTCTTC.